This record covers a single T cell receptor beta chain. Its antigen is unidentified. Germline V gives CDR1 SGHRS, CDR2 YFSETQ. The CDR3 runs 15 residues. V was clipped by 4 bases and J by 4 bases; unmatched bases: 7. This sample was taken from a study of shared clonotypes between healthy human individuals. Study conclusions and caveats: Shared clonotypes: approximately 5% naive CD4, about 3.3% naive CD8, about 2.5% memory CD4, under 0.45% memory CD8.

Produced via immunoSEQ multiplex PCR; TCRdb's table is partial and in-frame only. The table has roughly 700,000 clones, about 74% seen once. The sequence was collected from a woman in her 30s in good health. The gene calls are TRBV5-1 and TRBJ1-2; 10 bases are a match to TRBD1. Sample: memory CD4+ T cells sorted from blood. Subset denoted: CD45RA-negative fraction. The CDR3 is CASSQTGQGTYGYTF. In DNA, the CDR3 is TGCGCCAGCAGCCAAACGGGACAGGGGACCTATGGCTACACCTTC.